A single sample is the source of the 17 T cell receptor beta chains below, sequenced in a study of Ad26.COV2.S vaccination and SARS-CoV-2 variants. Using immunoSEQ multiplex PCR, the repertoire was profiled, and TCRdb retains in-frame clones only, with some absent. The data show about 250,000 clones, around 88% seen once. The treatment denotes: some 20 received Ad26.COV2.S at low or high dose, single or two shots; about 5 received placebo; per-sample allocation not given. Following the first vaccine or placebo injection, samples were taken on day 63. Sample: peripheral blood, taken in a trial of Ad26.COV2.S vaccine versus placebo. All receptors derive from a person between 18 and 65 years old who received the Ad26.COV2.S COVID-19 vaccine or a placebo.

The rearrangement joins TRBV10-3 to TRBJ2-4; D may be TRBD2 (7 bases). Per the germline V gene, CDR1 is ENHRY and CDR2 is SYGVKD. The CDR3 contains 15 residues. V lost 10 bases and J lost 8, with 24 bases in between. CDR3 sequence reads: CATPHRGQGRDIQYF. Written as DNA, the CDR3 is TGTGCCACTCCTCATCGGGGGCAGGGGAGGGACATTCAGTACTTC.

The rearrangement uses TRBV7-2 and TRBJ1-4, with 7 nucleotides matching TRBD1. Germline CDR1 is SGHTA and CDR2 is FQGNSA. The CDR3 is 16 amino acids. V was pared by 1 base and J by 0 bases, with 2 bases of the junction left unmatched. CDR3 in DNA: TGTGCCAGCAGCTTAGACAGGGGTTCAACTAATGAAAAACTGTTTTTT. This translates into CASSLDRGSTNEKLFF. Full variable domain (rest looked up from reference TRBV7-2 and TRBJ1-4): GAGVSQSPSNKVTEKGKDVELRCDPISGHTALYWYRQSLGQGLEFLIYFQGNSAPDKSGLPSDRFSAERTGGSVSTLTIQRTQQEDSAVYLCASSLDRGSTNEKLFFGSGTQLSVL.

CDR3 in amino acids: CASTLRRDLYEQYV. For the CDR3, the DNA is TGTGCCAGTACCCTGCGAAGGGATCTCTACGAGCAGTACGTC. The chain has TRBV19 and TRBJ2-7; D not resolved. This CDR3 region has 14 residues. CDR1 and CDR2 (germline): LNHDA, SQIVND (reference sequence). V lost 7 bases, J lost 3 bases, and 16 bases lay in between.

The chain combines TRBV6-5 with TRBJ2-7, with 8 bases lining up with TRBD1. Germline assignment: CDR1 MNHEY and CDR2 SVGAGI. CDR3 length: 15 residues. Losses at the gene ends were 6 bases for V and 1 base for J; bases not matched to a gene: 8. The CDR3 spells CASSRTGMRSYEQYV. The DNA of the CDR3 is TGTGCCAGCAGCCGGACAGGGATGAGGTCCTACGAGCAGTACGTC.

The CDR3: CASSEGGNYGYTF. The DNA for the CDR3 is TGTGCCAGCAGCGAGGGGGGGAACTATGGCTACACCTTC. The gene calls are TRBV25-1 and TRBJ1-2, with a weak D call TRBD1 (6 bases). Germline values: CDR1 MGHDK, CDR2 SYGVNS. Trimming cost V 6 bases and J 2 bases, with 10 bases left between them. The CDR3 is 13 amino acids.

The genes are TRBV9 and TRBJ1-5, with D uncertain. Trimming pared 0 bases from V and 3 bases from J, leaving 10 bases between. Germline V gives CDR1 SGDLS, CDR2 YYNGEE. This CDR3 spans 15 amino acids. Here the CDR3 reads CASSVDMGSNQPQHF. The CDR3 coding sequence is TGTGCCAGCAGCGTAGATATGGGGTCCAATCAGCCCCAGCATTTT.

This rearrangement joins TRBV12-3 or TRBV12-4 to TRBJ2-2; D ambiguous. The CDR3 spans 12 residues. The V end was cut by 5 bases, the J end by 4 bases, with 5 bases between. CDR3 loop: CASSRITGELFF. The CDR3 region has the DNA TGTGCCAGCAGTCGCATCACCGGGGAGCTGTTTTTT.

This clone was counted a few times. V is TRBV2 and J is TRBJ1-2, with D perhaps matching TRBD1 (5 bases). The V end was cut by 4 bases, the J end by 8 bases, with 17 bases between. The germline V gene encodes CDR1 SNHLY and CDR2 FYNNEI. This CDR3 has 14 amino acids. CDR3 residues: CASSVSTGPGGYTF. CDR3 bases: TGTGCCAGCAGTGTATCAACGGGGCCCGGGGGCTACACCTTC.

This clone has just one count. The chain employs TRBV9 and TRBJ1-1; D is possibly TRBD1 (5 bases). V lost 0 bases and J lost 8, with 17 bases in between. This CDR3 comprises 15 residues. Germline V CDR1 and CDR2: SGDLS, YYNGEE. In DNA form, the CDR3 reads TGTGCCAGCAGCGTAGCCGAGGGGCATTATGGGGAAGCTTTCTTT. Translating gives CASSVAEGHYGEAFF.

The chain couples TRBV12-3 or TRBV12-4 to TRBJ1-2; TRBD1 aligns across 7 bases. Unmatched junction bases numbered 1, after V lost 6 bases and J lost 3 bases. The CDR3 has 12 amino acids. The CDR3 coding sequence is TGTGCCAGCAGGCAGGGGGACTATGGCTACACCTTC. Encoded protein: CASRQGDYGYTF.

The chain couples TRBV5-5 to TRBJ2-5; D ambiguous. Germline loops: CDR1 SGHKS, CDR2 YYEKEE (reference sequence). Trimming removed 4 bases at V and 5 bases at J, with 9 bases between. The length of the CDR3 is 12 residues. The CDR3 DNA sequence: TGTGCCAGCAGCCCGCCCGTCGAGACCCAGTACTTC. As protein: CASSPPVETQYF.

CDR3 loop: CASSRIRQGADEKLFF. CDR3 nucleotides: TGTGCCAGCAGCAGGATCAGACAGGGGGCGGACGAAAAACTGTTTTTT. The rearrangement links TRBV7-6 to TRBJ1-4; TRBD1 matches at 10 bases. Germline CDR1 reads SGHVS; CDR2 reads FNYEAQ. V lost 5 bases to trimming and J lost 8 bases; unmatched junction nucleotides: 11. This CDR3 region has 16 residues.

The chain uses TRBV2 and TRBJ2-1, with D uncertain. V shed 5 bases and J shed 5 bases, with 13 bases lying between them. Germline loops: CDR1 SNHLY, CDR2 FYNNEI. CDR3 length equals 14 residues. This chain's CDR3 is CASSYTQNNNEQFF. Written as DNA, the CDR3 is TGTGCCAGCAGTTACACCCAAAACAACAATGAGCAGTTCTTC.

The CDR3 reads CASSDPPVHEQFF. CDR3 DNA sequence: TGTGCCAGCAGTGATCCCCCCGTCCATGAGCAGTTCTTC. V usage is TRBV2 and J usage is TRBJ2-1; D not certain. Per germline, CDR1 SNHLY and CDR2 FYNNEI. This CDR3 comprises 13 residues. V was shortened by 3 bases and J by 8 bases, with 11 bases between the two germline ends.

This chain connects TRBV4-1 to TRBJ2-1, with D possibly matching TRBD2 (7 bases). Germline loops: CDR1 MGHRA, CDR2 YSYEKL. V was clipped by 3 bases and J by 4 bases, with 19 bases between them. The CDR3 sequence is 17 residues long. Here the CDR3 reads CASSQTRVGGQYNEQFF. DNA for the CDR3: TGCGCCAGCAGCCAGACCCGGGTGGGGGGGCAATACAATGAGCAGTTCTTC.

The chain recombines TRBV9 with TRBJ2-3; 15 bases align to TRBD2. This CDR3 is built from 16 residues. The germline V gene encodes CDR1 SGDLS and CDR2 YYNGEE. V lost 3 bases and J lost 5; bases outside the gene matches: 4. Here the CDR3 reads CASSEGLAGGGDTQYF. In nucleotides, the CDR3 is TGTGCCAGCAGCGAGGGACTAGCGGGAGGTGGAGATACGCAGTATTTT.

The rearrangement uses TRBV19 and TRBJ1-4; TRBD1 is a possible D gene (6 bases). The CDR3 length is 14 residues. Germline V gene data show CDR1 as LNHDA and CDR2 as SQIVND (reference sequence). Trimming removed 7 bases at V and 6 bases at J, with 15 bases between. The CDR3 sequence is CASIRTATDEKLFF. In DNA form, the CDR3 reads TGTGCCAGTATCCGGACAGCCACCGATGAAAAACTGTTTTTT.